This T cell receptor beta chain was observed in a study of CD8+CD57+ T cells in acquired aplastic anemia. The authors sequenced patients whose flow cytometry had shown CD8+CD57+ cell expansion. Note on this clonotype: The antigen is not known.

The ends lost 5 bases at V and 1 base at J; junction bases unmatched: 4. The CDR3 has 15 residues. CDR1 is SNHLY, CDR2 FYNNEI, per germline. The study's findings and limits: Patients were compared with controls for CD8+ Simpson's diversity, and no significant difference emerged. Patients and controls shared some 29 CD8+ CDR3 sequences, which appeared highly expressed in patients and within their immunodominant clones.

Genomic DNA constituted the template upon which TCR beta VDJ and CDR3 profiling was performed. TCRdb called the reads again in MiXCR, with one record for every CDR3 protein. The data hold some 200,000 distinct CDR3 sequences, with around 49% observed a single time. The source of this sequence is a human donor with aplastic anemia. The chain employs TRBV2 and TRBJ1-3, with 8 positions matching TRBD1. Sequenced: sorted CD4+, CD8+, or CD8+CD57+ T cells (not recorded which) from PBMCs. The CDR3 region is CASSQDRESGNTIYF. The CDR3 DNA follows: TGTGCCAGCAGTCAGGACAGGGAATCTGGAAACACCATATATTTT.